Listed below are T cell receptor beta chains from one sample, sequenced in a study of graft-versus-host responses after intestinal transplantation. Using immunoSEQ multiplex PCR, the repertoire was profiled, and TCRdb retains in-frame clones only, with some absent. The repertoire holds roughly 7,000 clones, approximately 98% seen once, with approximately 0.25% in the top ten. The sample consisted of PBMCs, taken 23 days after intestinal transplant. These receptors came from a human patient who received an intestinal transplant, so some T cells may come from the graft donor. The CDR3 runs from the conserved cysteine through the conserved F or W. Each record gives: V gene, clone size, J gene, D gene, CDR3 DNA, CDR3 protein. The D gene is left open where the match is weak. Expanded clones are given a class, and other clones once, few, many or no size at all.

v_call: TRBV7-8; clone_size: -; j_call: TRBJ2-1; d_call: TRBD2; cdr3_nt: TGTGCCAGCAGCCTAGACACTAGCGGGAGTCGCGATGAGCAGTTCTTC; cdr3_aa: CASSLDTSGSRDEQFF
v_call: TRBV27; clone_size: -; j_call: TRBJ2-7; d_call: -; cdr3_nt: TGTGCCAGCAGTTATCAGGTCACTTCCTACGAGCAGTACTTC; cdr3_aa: CASSYQVTSYEQYF
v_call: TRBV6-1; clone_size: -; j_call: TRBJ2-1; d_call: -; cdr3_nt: TGTGCCAGCAGTGAACGAGGGAAGGAGCAGTTCTTC; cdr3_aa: CASSERGKEQFF
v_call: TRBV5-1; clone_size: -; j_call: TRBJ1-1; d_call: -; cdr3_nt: TGCGCCAGCAGCCCTCAAGGGTCTACTGAAGCTTTCTTT; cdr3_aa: CASSPQGSTEAFF
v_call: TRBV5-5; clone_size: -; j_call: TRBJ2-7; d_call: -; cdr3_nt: TGTGCCAGCAGCTTAAACCCCCTGACGGGGGCCACCTACGAGCAGTACTTC; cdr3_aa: CASSLNPLTGATYEQYF
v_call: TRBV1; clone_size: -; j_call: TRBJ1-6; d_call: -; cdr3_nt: TGCACCAGCAGCCAAGATTGTGGCAGGCGTCCCTATAATTCACCCCTCCACTTT; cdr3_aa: CTSSQDCGRRPYNSPLHF
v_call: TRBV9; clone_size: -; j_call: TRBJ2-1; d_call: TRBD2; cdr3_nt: TGTGCCAGCAGTCTAGCGGGAGTCTACAATGAGCAGTTCTTC; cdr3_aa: CASSLAGVYNEQFF
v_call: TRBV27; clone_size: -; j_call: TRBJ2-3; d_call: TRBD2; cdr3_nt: TGTGCCAGCAGTTCCCCGGGTCCTAGCGGGAGCACAGATACGCAGTATTTT; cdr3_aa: CASSSPGPSGSTDTQYF
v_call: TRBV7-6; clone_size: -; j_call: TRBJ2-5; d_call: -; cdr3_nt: TGTGCCAGCAGCTCTGAAGAGACCCAGTACTTC; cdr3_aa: CASSSEETQYF
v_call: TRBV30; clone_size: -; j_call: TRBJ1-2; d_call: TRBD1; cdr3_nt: TGTGCCTGGGGAGAGGGGGCGTATGGCTACACCTTC; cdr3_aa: CAWGEGAYGYTF
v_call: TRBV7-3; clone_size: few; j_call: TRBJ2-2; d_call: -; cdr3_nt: TGTGCCAGCAGCTTACGGTGGGAAAGGGGGGAGCTGTTTTTT; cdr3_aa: CASSLRWERGELFF
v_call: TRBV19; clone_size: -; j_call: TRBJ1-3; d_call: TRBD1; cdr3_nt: TGTGCCAGTAGTCCTATAATCGGGACAGGGTTGAACACCATATATTTT; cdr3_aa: CASSPIIGTGLNTIYF
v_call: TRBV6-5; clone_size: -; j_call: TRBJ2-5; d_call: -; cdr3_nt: TGTGCCAGCAGTTTATGGGCGGGGAAAGAGACCCAGTACTTC; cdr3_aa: CASSLWAGKETQYF
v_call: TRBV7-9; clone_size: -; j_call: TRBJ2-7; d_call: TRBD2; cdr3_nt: TGTGCCAGCAGCCGACCGGGACTAGCGGGAGCGGTCCCCTACGAGCAGTACTTC; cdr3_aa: CASSRPGLAGAVPYEQYF
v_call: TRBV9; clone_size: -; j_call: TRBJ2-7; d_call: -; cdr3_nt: TGTGCCAGCAGCTCCAGACTAGTCGGTGGGGAGCAGTACTTC; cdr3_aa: CASSSRLVGGEQYF
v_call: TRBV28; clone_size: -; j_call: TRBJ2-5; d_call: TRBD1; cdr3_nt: TGTGCCAGCAGTACGACCCAACCCACAGGGGGCTGGGAGGAAGAGACCCAGTACTTC; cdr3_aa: CASSTTQPTGGWEEETQYF
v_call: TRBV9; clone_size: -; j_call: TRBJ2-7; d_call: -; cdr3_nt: TGTGCCAGCAGCGTCGGTGGCAGGAAAGGGGGCGAGCAGTACTTC; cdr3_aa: CASSVGGRKGGEQYF
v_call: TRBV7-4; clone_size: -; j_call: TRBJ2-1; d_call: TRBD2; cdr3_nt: TGTGCCAGCAGCTCCCCCGGAGAACTAGCGGGAGCGGTCAATGAGCAGTTCTTC; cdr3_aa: CASSSPGELAGAVNEQFF
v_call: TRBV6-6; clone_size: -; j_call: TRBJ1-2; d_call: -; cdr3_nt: TGTGCCAGCAGTACCGGGGGCGCAGATGGCTACACCTTC; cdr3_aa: CASSTGGADGYTF
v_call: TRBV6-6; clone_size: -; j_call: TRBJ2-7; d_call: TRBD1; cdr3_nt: TGTGCCAGCAGTTACGGGACAGGGCCTTACGAGCAGTACTTC; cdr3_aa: CASSYGTGPYEQYF
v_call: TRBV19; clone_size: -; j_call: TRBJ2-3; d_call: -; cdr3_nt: TGTGCCAGTGGGACGAGGTACACAGATACGCAGTATTTT; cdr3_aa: CASGTRYTDTQYF
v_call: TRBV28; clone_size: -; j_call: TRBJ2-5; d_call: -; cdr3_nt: TGTGCCAGCAGTTTAGGTAGGGGCTTACTTGTGGAGACCCAGTACTTC; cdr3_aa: CASSLGRGLLVETQYF
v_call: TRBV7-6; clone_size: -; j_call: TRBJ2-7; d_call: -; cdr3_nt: TGTGCCAGCAGCCATACCCAGGGGGGGGAGCAGTACTTC; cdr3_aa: CASSHTQGGEQYF
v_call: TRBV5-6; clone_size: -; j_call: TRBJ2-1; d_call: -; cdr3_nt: TGTGCCAGCAGCTTGGAACCAGGGACATACAATGAGCAGTTCTTC; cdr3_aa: CASSLEPGTYNEQFF
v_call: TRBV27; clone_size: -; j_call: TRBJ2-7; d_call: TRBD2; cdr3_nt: TGTGCCAGCAGTATTGGGACTAGCGGATCGATCTACGAGCAGTACTTC; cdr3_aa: CASSIGTSGSIYEQYF
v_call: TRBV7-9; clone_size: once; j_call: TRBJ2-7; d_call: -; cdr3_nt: TGTGCCAGCAGCTTAGACAGGGTTTACGAGCAGTACTTC; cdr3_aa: CASSLDRVYEQYF
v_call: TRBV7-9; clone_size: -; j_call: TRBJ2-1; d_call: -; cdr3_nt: TGTGCCAGCAGCCCTTGGGGAGATGACTACAATGAGCAGTTCTTC; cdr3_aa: CASSPWGDDYNEQFF
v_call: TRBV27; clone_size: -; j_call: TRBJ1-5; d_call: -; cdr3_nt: TGTGCCAGCAGTTCGGGACCCTTAGGCAATCAGCCCCAGCATTTT; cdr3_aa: CASSSGPLGNQPQHF
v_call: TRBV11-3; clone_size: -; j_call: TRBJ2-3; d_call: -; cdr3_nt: TGTGCCAGCAGACCACACCGACAGGGCACAGATACGCAGTATTTT; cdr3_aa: CASRPHRQGTDTQYF
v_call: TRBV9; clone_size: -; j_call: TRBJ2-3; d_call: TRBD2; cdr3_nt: TGTGCCAGCAGCGGGGTAGCGGGAGAAGGAAATACGCAGTATTTT; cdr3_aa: CASSGVAGEGNTQYF
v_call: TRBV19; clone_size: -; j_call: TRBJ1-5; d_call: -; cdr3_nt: TGTGCCAGTAGTCCCGGGACCCAAAATCAGCCCCAGCATTTT; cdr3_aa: CASSPGTQNQPQHF
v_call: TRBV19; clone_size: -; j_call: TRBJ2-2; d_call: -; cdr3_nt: TGTGCCAGTATATTTCGGACGACCGGAGGTCCCGTTACCGGGGAGCTGTTTTTT; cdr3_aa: CASIFRTTGGPVTGELFF
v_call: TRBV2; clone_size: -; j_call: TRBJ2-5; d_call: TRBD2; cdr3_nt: TGTGCCAGCAGTGAAGCGCTGACTAGCGAAGAGACCCAGTACTTC; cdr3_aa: CASSEALTSEETQYF
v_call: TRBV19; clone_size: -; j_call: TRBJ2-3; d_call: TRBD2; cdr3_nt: TGTGCCAGTAGTATACGGCAAGCGGGTCTAGCGGTAGGGGGCACAGATACGCAGTATTTT; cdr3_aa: CASSIRQAGLAVGGTDTQYF
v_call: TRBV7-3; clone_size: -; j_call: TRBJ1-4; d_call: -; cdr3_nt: TGTGCCAGCAGCTTCCCCGACGGTGAACTGTTTTTT; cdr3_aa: CASSFPDGELFF
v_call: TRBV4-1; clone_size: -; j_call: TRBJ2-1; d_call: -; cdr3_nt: TGCGCCAGCAGCCAAGATCCCCCCCGCGGGTTGGATGAGCAGTTCTTC; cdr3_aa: CASSQDPPRGLDEQFF
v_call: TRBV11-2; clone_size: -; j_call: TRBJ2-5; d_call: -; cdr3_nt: TGTGCCAGCAGCCTAGGAGCCTTCCAAGAGACCCAGTACTTC; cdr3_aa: CASSLGAFQETQYF
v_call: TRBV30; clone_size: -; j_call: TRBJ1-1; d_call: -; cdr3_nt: TGTGCCTGGGGCACGGGGGGGCCTGAAGCTTTCTTT; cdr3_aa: CAWGTGGPEAFF
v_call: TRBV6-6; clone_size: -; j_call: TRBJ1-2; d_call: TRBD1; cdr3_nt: TGTGCCAGCAGTTTCACAGGGGAAGCTAACTATGGCTACACCTTC; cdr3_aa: CASSFTGEANYGYTF
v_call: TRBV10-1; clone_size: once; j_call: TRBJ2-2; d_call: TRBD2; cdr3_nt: TGCGCCAGCAGTGGCACTAGCGGGAGGTCTCCGAACACCGGGGAGCTGTTTTTT; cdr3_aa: CASSGTSGRSPNTGELFF
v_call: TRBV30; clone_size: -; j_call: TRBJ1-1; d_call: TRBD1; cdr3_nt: TGTGCCTGGAGTACCGGGACAGGGTCTTCAAATGAAGCTTTCTTT; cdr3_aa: CAWSTGTGSSNEAFF
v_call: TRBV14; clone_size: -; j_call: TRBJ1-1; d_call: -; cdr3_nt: TGTGCCAGCAGCTTACCAGAGCCGAACACTGAAGCTTTCTTT; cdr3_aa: CASSLPEPNTEAFF
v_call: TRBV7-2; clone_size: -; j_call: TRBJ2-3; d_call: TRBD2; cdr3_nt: TGTGCCAGCAGCTGGGGACTAGCGGGGCGGGGAGATACGCAGTATTTT; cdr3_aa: CASSWGLAGRGDTQYF
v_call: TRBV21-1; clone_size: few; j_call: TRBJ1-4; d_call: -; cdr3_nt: TGTGCCAGCACCCCAGGGGCAACTAATGAAAAACTGTTTTTT; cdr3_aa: CASTPGATNEKLFF
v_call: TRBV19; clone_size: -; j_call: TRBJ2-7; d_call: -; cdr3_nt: TGTGCCAGTAGTATAGGAGTCGCCGGGGTGGACGAGCAGTACTTC; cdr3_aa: CASSIGVAGVDEQYF
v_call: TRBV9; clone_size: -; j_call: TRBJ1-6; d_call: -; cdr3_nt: TGTGCCAGCAGCGTGTCCCTGAGCTCCTATAATTCACCCCTCCACTTT; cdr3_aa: CASSVSLSSYNSPLHF
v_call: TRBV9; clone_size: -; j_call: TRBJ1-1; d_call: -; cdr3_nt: TGTGCCAGCAGCGTAGAGGCAGGGATTGGTGGCACTGAAGCTTTCTTT; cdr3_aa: CASSVEAGIGGTEAFF
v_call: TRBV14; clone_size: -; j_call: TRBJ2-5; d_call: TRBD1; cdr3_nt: TGTGCCAGCAGCCAAGATGGGGACAGCCGTGGGCAGGTATCGTCCGAAGAGACCCAGTACTTC; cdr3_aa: CASSQDGDSRGQVSSEETQYF
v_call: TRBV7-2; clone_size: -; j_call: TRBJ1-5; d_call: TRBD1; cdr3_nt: TGTGCCAGCAGTCCGACAGGGGGCCATCAGCCCCAGCATTTT; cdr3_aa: CASSPTGGHQPQHF
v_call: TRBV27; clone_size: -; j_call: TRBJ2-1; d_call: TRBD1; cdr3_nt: TGTGCCAGCAGCGTTACAGGGGGCGTATACCCAGATGAGCAGTTCTTC; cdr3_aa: CASSVTGGVYPDEQFF
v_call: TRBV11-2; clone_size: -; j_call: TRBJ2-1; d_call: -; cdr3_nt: TGTGCCAGCAGCCCACGGGCACGGACAAAGCAGTTCTTC; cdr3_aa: CASSPRARTKQFF
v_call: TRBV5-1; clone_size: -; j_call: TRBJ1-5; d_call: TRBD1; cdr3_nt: TGCGCCAGCAGCCTCAGGGGGTATCAGCCCCAGCATTTT; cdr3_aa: CASSLRGYQPQHF
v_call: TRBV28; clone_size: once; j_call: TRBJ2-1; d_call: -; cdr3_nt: TGTGCCAGCAGGACATCAGGGTCACGGAAAGAGCAGTTCTTC; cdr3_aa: CASRTSGSRKEQFF
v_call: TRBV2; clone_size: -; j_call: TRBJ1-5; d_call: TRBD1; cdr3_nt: TGTGCCAGCAGCGGGACAGGAGTGGGGTTAAATCAGCCCCAGCATTTT; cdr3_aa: CASSGTGVGLNQPQHF
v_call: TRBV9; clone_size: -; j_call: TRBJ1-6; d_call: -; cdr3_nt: TGTGCCAGCAGCGTGGACGGGAATTCACCCCTCCACTTT; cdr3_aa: CASSVDGNSPLHF
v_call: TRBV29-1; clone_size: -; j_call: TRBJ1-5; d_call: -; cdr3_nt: TGCAGCGTTGCGGCGCAGAACAATCAGCCCCAGCATTTT; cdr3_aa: CSVAAQNNQPQHF
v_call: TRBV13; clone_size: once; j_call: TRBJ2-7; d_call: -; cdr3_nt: TGTGCCAGCACCCTTTGGGGGCCCTACGAGCAGTACTTC; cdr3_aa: CASTLWGPYEQYF
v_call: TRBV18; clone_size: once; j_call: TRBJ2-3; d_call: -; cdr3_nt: TGTGCCAGCTCACGGTCAGCAGGGGTATCCACAGATACGCAGTATTTT; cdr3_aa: CASSRSAGVSTDTQYF
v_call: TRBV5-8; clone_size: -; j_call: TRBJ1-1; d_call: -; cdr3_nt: TGTGCCAGCAGGTCGGGTGGGGGAGGCACTGAAGCTTTCTTT; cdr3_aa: CASRSGGGGTEAFF
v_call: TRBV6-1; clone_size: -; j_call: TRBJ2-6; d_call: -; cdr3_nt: TGTGCCAGCAGTGAGTGGGTCGGGGCCAACGTCCTGACTTTC; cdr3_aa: CASSEWVGANVLTF